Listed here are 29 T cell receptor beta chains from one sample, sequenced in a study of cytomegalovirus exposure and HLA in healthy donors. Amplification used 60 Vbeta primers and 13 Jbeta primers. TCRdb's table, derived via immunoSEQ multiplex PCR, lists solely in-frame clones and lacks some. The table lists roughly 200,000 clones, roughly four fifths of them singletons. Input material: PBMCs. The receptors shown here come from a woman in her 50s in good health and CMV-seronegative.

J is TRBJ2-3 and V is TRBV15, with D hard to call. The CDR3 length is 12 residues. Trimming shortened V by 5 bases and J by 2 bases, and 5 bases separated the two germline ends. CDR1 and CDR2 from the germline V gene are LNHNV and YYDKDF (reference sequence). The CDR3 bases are TGTGCCACCAGCCGCTACACAGATACGCAGTATTTT. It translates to CATSRYTDTQYF.

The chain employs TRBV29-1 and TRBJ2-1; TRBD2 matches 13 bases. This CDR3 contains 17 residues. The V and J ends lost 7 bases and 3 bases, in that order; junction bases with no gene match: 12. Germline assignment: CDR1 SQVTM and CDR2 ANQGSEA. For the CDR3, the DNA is TGCAGCGCCGAACTAGCGGGAGGGCCTTTTCTCTACAATGAGCAGTTCTTC. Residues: CSAELAGGPFLYNEQFF.

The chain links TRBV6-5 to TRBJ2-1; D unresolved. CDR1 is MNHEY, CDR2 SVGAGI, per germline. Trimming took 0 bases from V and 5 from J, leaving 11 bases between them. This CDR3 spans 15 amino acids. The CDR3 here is CASSYSAGTHNEQFF. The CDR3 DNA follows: TGTGCCAGCAGTTACTCAGCAGGCACTCACAATGAGCAGTTCTTC.

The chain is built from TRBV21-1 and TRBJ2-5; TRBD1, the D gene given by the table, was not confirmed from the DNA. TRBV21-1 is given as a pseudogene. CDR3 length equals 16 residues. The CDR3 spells CASSKLPGQGQETQYF. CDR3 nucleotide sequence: TGTGCCAGCAGCAAATTGCCGGGACAGGGGCAGGAGACCCAGTACTTC.

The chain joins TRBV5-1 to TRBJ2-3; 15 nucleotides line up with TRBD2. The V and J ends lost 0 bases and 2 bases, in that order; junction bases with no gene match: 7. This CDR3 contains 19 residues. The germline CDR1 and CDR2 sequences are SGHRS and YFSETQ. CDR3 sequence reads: CASSLGRGTSGGNTDTQYF. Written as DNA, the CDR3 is TGCGCCAGCAGCTTGGGCCGCGGGACTAGCGGGGGGAACACAGATACGCAGTATTTT.

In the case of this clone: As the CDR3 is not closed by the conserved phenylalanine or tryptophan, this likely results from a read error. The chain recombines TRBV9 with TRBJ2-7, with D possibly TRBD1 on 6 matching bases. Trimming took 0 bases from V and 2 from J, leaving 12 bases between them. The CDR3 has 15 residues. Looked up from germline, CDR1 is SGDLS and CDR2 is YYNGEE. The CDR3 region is CASSVGAGEPYEQYL. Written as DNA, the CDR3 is TGTGCCAGCAGCGTAGGTGCAGGGGAACCCTACGAGCAGTACCTC.

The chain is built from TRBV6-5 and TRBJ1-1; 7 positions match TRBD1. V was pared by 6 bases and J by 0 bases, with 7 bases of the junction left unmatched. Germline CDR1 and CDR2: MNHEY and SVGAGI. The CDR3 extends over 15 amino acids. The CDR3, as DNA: TGTGCCAGCAGAGACACAGGGGTCATGAACACTGAAGCTTTCTTT. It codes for CASRDTGVMNTEAFF.

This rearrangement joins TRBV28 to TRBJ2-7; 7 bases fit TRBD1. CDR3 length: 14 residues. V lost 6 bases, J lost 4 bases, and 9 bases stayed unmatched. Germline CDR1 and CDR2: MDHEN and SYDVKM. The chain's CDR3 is CASRRDSSGYEQYF. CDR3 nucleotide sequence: TGTGCCAGCAGGAGGGACAGTTCAGGGTACGAGCAGTACTTC.

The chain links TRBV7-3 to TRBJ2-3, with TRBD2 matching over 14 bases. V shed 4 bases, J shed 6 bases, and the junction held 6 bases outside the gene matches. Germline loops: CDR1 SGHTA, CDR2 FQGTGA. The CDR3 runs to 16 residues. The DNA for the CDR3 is TGTGCCAGCAGCTCGGGACTAGCGGGGGTTAGGGATACGCAGTATTTT. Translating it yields CASSSGLAGVRDTQYF.

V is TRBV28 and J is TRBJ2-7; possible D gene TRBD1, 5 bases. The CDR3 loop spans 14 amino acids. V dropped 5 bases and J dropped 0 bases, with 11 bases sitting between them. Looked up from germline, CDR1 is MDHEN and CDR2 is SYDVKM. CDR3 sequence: CASSPTGGSYEQYF. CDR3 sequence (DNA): TGTGCCAGCAGTCCCACAGGTGGCTCCTACGAGCAGTACTTC.

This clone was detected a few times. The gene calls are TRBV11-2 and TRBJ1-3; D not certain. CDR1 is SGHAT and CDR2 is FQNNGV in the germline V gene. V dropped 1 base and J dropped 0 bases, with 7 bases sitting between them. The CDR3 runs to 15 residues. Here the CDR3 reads CASSLVTASGNTIYF. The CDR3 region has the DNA TGTGCCAGCAGCTTAGTAACAGCCTCTGGAAACACCATATATTTT.

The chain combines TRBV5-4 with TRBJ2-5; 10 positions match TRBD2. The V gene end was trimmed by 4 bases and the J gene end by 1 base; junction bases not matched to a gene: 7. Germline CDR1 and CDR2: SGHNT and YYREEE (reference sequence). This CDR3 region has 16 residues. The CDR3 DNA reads TGTGCCAGCAGCCCAGCGGGGGGGAGATCCCAAGAGACCCAGTACTTC. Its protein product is CASSPAGGRSQETQYF. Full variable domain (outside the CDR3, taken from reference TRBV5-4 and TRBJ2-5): ETGVTQSPTHLIKTRGQQVTLRCSSQSGHNTVSWYQQALGQGPQFIFQYYREEENGRGNFPPRFSGLQFPNYSSELNVNALELDDSALYLCASSPAGGRSQETQYFGPGTRLLVL.

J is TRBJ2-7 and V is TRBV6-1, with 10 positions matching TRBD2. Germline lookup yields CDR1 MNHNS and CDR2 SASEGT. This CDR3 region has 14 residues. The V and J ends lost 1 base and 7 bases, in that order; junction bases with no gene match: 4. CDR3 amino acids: CASSEGLAGGEQYF. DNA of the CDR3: TGTGCCAGCAGTGAAGGACTAGCGGGCGGTGAGCAGTACTTC.

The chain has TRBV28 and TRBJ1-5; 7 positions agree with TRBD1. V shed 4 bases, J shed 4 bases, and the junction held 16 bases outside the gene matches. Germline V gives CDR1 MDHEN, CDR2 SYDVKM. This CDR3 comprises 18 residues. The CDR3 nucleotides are TGTGCCAGCAGTTCCACCGGCAATACACAGGGGAGGAATCAGCCCCAGCATTTT. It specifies CASSSTGNTQGRNQPQHF.

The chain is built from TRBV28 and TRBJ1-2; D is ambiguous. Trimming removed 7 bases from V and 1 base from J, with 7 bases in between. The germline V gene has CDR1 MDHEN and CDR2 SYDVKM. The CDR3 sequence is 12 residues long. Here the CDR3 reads CASTQVNYGYTF. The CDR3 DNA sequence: TGTGCCAGCACCCAGGTTAACTATGGCTACACCTTC.

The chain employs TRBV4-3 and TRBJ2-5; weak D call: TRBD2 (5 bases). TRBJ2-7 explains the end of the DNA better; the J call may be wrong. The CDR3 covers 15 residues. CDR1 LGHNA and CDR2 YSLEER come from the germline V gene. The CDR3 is CASSQDKRIPHEQYF. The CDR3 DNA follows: TGCGCCAGCAGCCAAGATAAGCGGATTCCACACGAGCAGTACTTC.

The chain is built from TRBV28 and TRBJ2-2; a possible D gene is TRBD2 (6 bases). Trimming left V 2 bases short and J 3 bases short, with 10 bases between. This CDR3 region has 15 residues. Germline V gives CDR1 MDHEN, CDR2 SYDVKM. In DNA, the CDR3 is TGTGCCAGCAGTTTAGGGGGGATTTACACCGGGGAGCTGTTTTTT. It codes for CASSLGGIYTGELFF.

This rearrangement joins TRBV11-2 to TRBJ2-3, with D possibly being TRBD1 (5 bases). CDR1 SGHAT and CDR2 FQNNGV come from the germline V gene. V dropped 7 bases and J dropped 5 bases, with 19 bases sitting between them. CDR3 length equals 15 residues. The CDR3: CASNLGQGSGDTQYF. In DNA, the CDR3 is TGTGCCAGCAACCTCGGGCAGGGCTCTGGAGATACGCAGTATTTT. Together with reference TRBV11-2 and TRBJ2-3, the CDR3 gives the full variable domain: EAGVAQSPRYKIIEKRQSVAFWCNPISGHATLYWYQQILGQGPKLLIQFQNNGVVDDSQLPKDRFSAERLKGVDSTLKIQPAKLEDSAVYLCASNLGQGSGDTQYFGPGTRLTVL.

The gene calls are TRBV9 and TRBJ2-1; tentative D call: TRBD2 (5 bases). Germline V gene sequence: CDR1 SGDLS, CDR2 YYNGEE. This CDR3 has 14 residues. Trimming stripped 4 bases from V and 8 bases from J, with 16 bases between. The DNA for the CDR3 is TGTGCCAGCAGCCCTGGACTTGGTGGGCATGAGCAGTTCTTC. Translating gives CASSPGLGGHEQFF. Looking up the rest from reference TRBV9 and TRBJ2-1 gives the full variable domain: DSGVTQTPKHLITATGQRVTLRCSPRSGDLSVYWYQQSLDQGLQFLIQYYNGEERAKGNILERFSAQQFPDLHSELNLSSLELGDSALYFCASSPGLGGHEQFFGPGTRLTVL.

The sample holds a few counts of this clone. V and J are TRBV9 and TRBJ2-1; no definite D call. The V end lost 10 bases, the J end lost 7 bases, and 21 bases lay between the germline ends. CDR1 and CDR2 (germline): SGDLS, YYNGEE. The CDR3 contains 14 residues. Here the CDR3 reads CASRSELASNEQFF. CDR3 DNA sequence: TGTGCCTCCCGGTCGGAGCTCGCTAGTAATGAGCAGTTCTTC.

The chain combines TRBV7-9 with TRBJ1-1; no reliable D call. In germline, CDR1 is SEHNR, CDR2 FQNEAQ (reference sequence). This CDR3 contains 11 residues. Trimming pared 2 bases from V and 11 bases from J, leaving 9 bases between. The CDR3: CASSLNFPAFF. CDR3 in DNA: TGTGCCAGCAGCTTAAACTTCCCCGCTTTCTTT. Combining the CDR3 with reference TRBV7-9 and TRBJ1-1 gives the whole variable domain DTGVSQNPRHKITKRGQNVTFRCDPISEHNRLYWYRQTLGQGPEFLTYFQNEAQLEKSRLLSDRFSAERPKGSFSTLEIQRTEQGDSAMYLCASSLNFPAFFGQGTRLTVV.

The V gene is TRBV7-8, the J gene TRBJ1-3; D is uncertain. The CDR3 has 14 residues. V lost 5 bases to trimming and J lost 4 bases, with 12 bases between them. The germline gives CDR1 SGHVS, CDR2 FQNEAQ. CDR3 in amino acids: CASSPLMQGNTIYF. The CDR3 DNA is TGTGCCAGCAGCCCCCTAATGCAAGGAAACACCATATATTTT.

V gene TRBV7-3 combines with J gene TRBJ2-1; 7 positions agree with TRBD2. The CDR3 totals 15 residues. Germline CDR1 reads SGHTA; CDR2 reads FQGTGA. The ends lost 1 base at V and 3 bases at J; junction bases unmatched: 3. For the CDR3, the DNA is TGTGCCAGCAGCTTAAATCGGGACTACTACAATGAGCAGTTCTTC. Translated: CASSLNRDYYNEQFF.

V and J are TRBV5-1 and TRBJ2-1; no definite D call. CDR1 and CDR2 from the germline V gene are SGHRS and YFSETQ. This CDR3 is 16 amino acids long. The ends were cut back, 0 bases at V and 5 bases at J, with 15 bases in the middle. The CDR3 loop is CASSLVPSGQDNEQFF. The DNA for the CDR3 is TGCGCCAGCAGCTTGGTCCCCTCAGGCCAGGACAATGAGCAGTTCTTC. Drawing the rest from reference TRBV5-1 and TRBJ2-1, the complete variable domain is KAGVTQTPRYLIKTRGQQVTLSCSPISGHRSVSWYQQTPGQGLQFLFEYFSETQRNKGNFPGRFSGRQFSNSRSEMNVSTLELGDSALYLCASSLVPSGQDNEQFFGPGTRLTVL.

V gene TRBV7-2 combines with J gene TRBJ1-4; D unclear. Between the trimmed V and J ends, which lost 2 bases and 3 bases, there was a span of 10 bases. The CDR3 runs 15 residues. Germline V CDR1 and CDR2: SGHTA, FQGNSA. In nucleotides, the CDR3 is TGTGCCAGCAGCTTATTATGGAGGCCTAATGAAAAACTGTTTTTT. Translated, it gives CASSLLWRPNEKLFF.

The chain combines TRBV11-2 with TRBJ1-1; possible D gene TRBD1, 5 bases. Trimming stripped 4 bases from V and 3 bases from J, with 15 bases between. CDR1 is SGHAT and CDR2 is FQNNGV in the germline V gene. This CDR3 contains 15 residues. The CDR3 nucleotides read TGTGCCAGCAGCTCCGAACGTTGGGGCGACACTGAAGCTTTCTTT. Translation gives CASSSERWGDTEAFF.

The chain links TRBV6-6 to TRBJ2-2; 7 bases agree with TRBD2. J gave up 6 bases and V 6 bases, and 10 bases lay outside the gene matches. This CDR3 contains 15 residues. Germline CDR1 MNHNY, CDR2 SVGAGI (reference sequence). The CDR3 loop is CASRPGEGRSGELFF. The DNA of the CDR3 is TGTGCCAGCAGACCCGGGGAGGGGAGATCCGGGGAGCTGTTTTTT.

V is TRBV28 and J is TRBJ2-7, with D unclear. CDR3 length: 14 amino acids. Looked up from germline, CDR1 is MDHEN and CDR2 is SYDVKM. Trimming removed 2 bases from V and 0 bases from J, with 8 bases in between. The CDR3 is CASSLKTHSYEQYF. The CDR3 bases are TGTGCCAGCAGTTTAAAGACACACTCCTACGAGCAGTACTTC.

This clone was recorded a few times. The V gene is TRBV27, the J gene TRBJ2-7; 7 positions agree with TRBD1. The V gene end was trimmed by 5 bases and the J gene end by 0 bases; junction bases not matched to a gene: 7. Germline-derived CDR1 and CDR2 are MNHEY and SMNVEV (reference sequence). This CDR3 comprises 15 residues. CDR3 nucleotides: TGTGCCAGCAGTCAAACCCGGGACAGCTCCTACGAGCAGTACTTC. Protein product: CASSQTRDSSYEQYF.